This TCR beta chain comes out of a study of OX40 agonist ivuxolimab in advanced cancers. Study as a whole: Partial responses occurred in three patients (one hepatocellular carcinoma, two cutaneous melanoma).

The CDR3 is made up of 13 amino acids. CDR1 is KGHSH and CDR2 is LQKENI in the germline V gene. Trimming pared 3 bases from V and 8 bases from J, leaving 11 bases between. The protocol was immunoSEQ multiplex PCR, while the TCRdb copy is restricted to in-frame clones and leaves out a portion. The sample holds tens of thousands of clones; about 90% are singletons and the top ten take 11% to 15%. This chain connects TRBV18 to TRBJ2-4; D remains ambiguous. The receptor's source is an adult with an advanced solid tumor such as melanoma, head and neck, liver or kidney cancer. Specimen: CD4+ or CD8+ T cells sorted from blood, collected in a trial of the OX40 agonist ivuxolimab. For the CDR3, the DNA is TGTGCCAGCTCACCCCTCATTGGAGACATTCAGTACTTC. Its translation is CASSPLIGDIQYF.